The source of this T cell receptor (beta chain) is a study of cytotoxic CD8 clonotypes in ibrutinib-treated CLL. Study-wide results and limits: The study found clonality rose at ibrutinib response, then fell toward baseline at progression. There were few public clonotypes, and on treatment they contracted or stayed stable.

The CDR3 totals 15 residues. V dropped 5 bases and J dropped 4; count of bases not matched to a gene: 9. CDR1 and CDR2 (germline): SGHVS, FQNEAQ. A note on this clone: Antigen: not known.

Sequencing was performed with immunoSEQ multiplex PCR; in TCRdb, only in-frame clones are kept and a portion is missing. This table holds over 120,000 clones, about four fifths found once. This sample comprised PBMCs, obtained after 12 months of ibrutinib treatment. This sequence originates from a human donor with chronic lymphocytic leukemia. The rearrangement links TRBV7-8 to TRBJ2-5, with 8 bases identical to TRBD2. The CDR3 reads CASSISGSGLETQYF. In nucleotides, the CDR3 is TGTGCCAGCAGCATAAGCGGGAGCGGCCTAGAGACCCAGTACTTC.